This passage covers 20 T cell receptor beta chains from one sample sequenced in a study of glioma-infiltrating T cells. Amplification of TCR alpha and beta CDR3 regions from RNA used iRepertoire nested multiplex PCR. TCRdb re-called the multiplex PCR reads with MiXCR, one entry per CDR3 protein. The sample gives about 4,900 distinct CDR3 sequences, 31% of which show up once; approximately 7% is in the top ten. Sequencing used glioma tissue, nonneoplastic brain tissue, or PBMCs (not recorded which). These receptors were collected from a human donor with low-grade glioma or glioblastoma, undergoing nonglioma brain surgery, or in good health (not recorded which).

Details on this clonotype: Because it lacks the conserved phenylalanine or tryptophan at the end, this CDR3 is likely a read error. The genes are TRBV6-1 and TRBJ2-7, with TRBD2 identical over 11 bases. V lost 10 bases, J lost 6 bases, and 8 bases stayed unmatched. CDR1 is MNHNS and CDR2 is SASEGT in the germline V gene. The CDR3 runs to 13 residues. CDR3 DNA: TGTGCCACCCAGGAGCTAGCGGGGGGCGAGCAGTACCTC. This encodes CATQELAGGEQYL.

In this sample, this clonotype is medium-sized. The gene calls are TRBV6-1 and TRBJ2-5, with D possibly matching TRBD1 (6 bases). Germline assignment: CDR1 MNHNS and CDR2 SASEGT. The CDR3 runs to 15 residues. V was pared by 4 bases and J by 2 bases, with 14 bases between. The CDR3 here is CASSAGQLRQETQYF. As DNA, the CDR3 is TGTGCCAGCAGTGCCGGACAGCTTAGACAAGAGACCCAGTACTTC.

Relative to its sample, this clonotype is medium-sized. The chain has TRBV28 and TRBJ2-3, with D uncertain. The CDR3 has 13 residues. Per germline, CDR1 MDHEN and CDR2 SYDVKM. The V and J ends lost 3 bases and 3 bases respectively, with 7 bases between them. CDR3 residues: CASSFEGTDTQYF. CDR3 sequence (DNA): TGTGCCAGCAGTTTTGAAGGGACAGATACGCAGTATTTT. The variable domain in full, completed from reference TRBV28 and TRBJ2-3, reads DVKVTQSSRYLVKRTGEKVFLECVQDMDHENMFWYRQDPGLGLRLIYFSYDVKMKEKGDIPEGYSVSREKKERFSLILESASTNQTSMYLCASSFEGTDTQYFGPGTRLTVL.

The chain couples TRBV20-1 to TRBJ1-1; D is possibly TRBD1 (6 bases). From germline, CDR1 is DFQATT and CDR2 SNEGSKA (reference sequence). V lost 8 bases and J lost 5, with 15 bases in between. This CDR3 contains 12 residues. The CDR3, as DNA: TGCAGTTCGAGGGGGGGGAAAACTGAAGCTTTCTTT. Translating gives CSSRGGKTEAFF.

V gene TRBV20-1 combines with J gene TRBJ2-7, with 13 bases that match TRBD2. Germline values: CDR1 DFQATT, CDR2 SNEGSKA (reference sequence). The CDR3 loop spans 14 amino acids. With V trimmed by 1 base and J by 4 bases, 1 base remained unmatched. The CDR3 bases are TGCAGTGCTAGAGGGACTAGCGGGAGTTACGAGCAGTACTTC. Its translation: CSARGTSGSYEQYF.

This clonotype has a count of ten or more. The chain has TRBV4-1 and TRBJ2-3; D unclear. The CDR3 is 15 amino acids. V lost 8 bases, J lost 1 base, and 16 bases lay in between. The germline V gene has CDR1 MGHRA and CDR2 YSYEKL. The CDR3: CASSYHFQGTDTQYF. The CDR3 DNA reads TGCGCCAGCTCTTACCACTTTCAGGGCACAGATACGCAGTATTTT.

The chain couples TRBV15 to TRBJ2-3; the match to TRBD2 covers 7 bases. The CDR3 runs to 16 residues. V shed 8 bases and J 4 bases; nucleotides not matched to a gene: 15. Germline lookup yields CDR1 LNHNV and CDR2 YYDKDF (reference sequence). CDR3 residues: CATGARSGAIADTQYF. The CDR3 bases are TGTGCCACCGGTGCAAGAAGCGGGGCCATTGCAGATACGCAGTATTTT.

This clonotype occurred many times. The rearrangement uses TRBV12-3 or TRBV12-4 and TRBJ2-3, with D maybe TRBD2 (7 bases). Trimming pared 5 bases from V and 1 base from J, leaving 13 bases between. There are 15 residues in the CDR3. For the CDR3, the DNA is TGTGCCAGCAGTCCCCCGGGGGGCGGCACAGATACGCAGTATTTT. This codes for CASSPPGGGTDTQYF.

On this clonotype itself: A much larger clone lies one base from this, so it may be a read error. The V and J genes are TRBV2 and TRBJ2-2; the D gene is possibly TRBD2 (7 bases). CDR1 and CDR2 from the germline V gene are SNHLY and FYNNEI. This CDR3 region has 15 residues. V was shortened by 0 bases and J by 10 bases, with 15 bases between the two germline ends. This CDR3 is CASSEAPGGGAELFF. The CDR3 nucleotides read TGTGCCAGCAGTGAAGCCCCTGGGGGGGGCGCGGAGCTGTTTTTT.

As to this clonotype: The junction differs from germline at one of its ends, possibly a read error. The chain uses TRBV7-2 and TRBJ2-3; tentatively, D is TRBD2 (5 bases). The CDR3 runs to 15 residues. Germline V gene data show CDR1 as SGHTA and CDR2 as FQGNSA. In nucleotides, the CDR3 is TGTGCCAGCAGGCAAGACTTGGCTAGCAAAGATACGCAGTATTTT. Protein product: CASRQDLASKDTQYF.

By proportion, this clonotype is medium-sized. The chain uses TRBV20-1 and TRBJ1-1; no definite D call. V was cut by 0 bases and J by 6 bases, with 5 bases left in between. This CDR3 is built from 11 residues. Germline lookup yields CDR1 DFQATT and CDR2 SNEGSKA (reference sequence). CDR3 sequence (DNA): TGCAGTGCTAGAGAAGCCGCTGAAGCTTTCTTT. It is translated as CSAREAAEAFF.

By proportion, this clonotype is large (0.1 to 1%). The chain joins TRBV27 to TRBJ1-5; D perhaps matches TRBD1 (6 bases). Trimming pared 4 bases from V and 4 bases from J, leaving 11 bases between. The CDR3 is made up of 14 amino acids. Germline V gives CDR1 MNHEY, CDR2 SMNVEV (reference sequence). This CDR3 is CASSWGRGNQPQHF. The DNA of the CDR3 is TGTGCCAGCAGTTGGGGGCGTGGGAATCAGCCCCAGCATTTT.

This clonotype has ten or more counts. The chain links TRBV12-3 or TRBV12-4 to TRBJ2-5, with TRBD1 matching over 8 bases. This CDR3 contains 14 residues. Losses at the gene ends were 6 bases for V and 6 bases for J; bases not matched to a gene: 9. The CDR3 nucleotides read TGTGCCAGCAGCAGGACAGGGACGGGGAAGACCCAGTACTTC. Protein product: CASSRTGTGKTQYF.

This clonotype is labeled as medium-sized. V gene TRBV6-1 combines with J gene TRBJ2-2, with D perhaps TRBD1 or TRBD2 (5 bases each). The germline V and J ends were trimmed by 4 bases and 1 base, with 13 bases remaining between them. The CDR3 covers 16 residues. CDR1 is MNHNS, CDR2 SASEGT, per germline. This chain's CDR3 is CASSAPGTQNTGELFF. The CDR3 region has the DNA TGTGCCAGCAGTGCCCCCGGGACGCAGAACACCGGGGAGCTGTTTTTT.

By frequency in the sample, this clonotype is medium-sized. The V call is TRBV7-9, the J call TRBJ2-3; 7 bases align to TRBD1. V lost 5 bases to trimming and J lost 4 bases; unmatched junction nucleotides: 3. Germline CDR1 and CDR2: SEHNR and FQNEAQ (reference sequence). The CDR3 extends over 13 amino acids. The CDR3 spells CASSRQGADTQYF. For the CDR3, the DNA is TGTGCCAGCAGCCGACAGGGAGCAGATACGCAGTATTTT.

As for this clonotype: A read error may explain this, as a much larger clone is one base away. CDR3 DNA sequence: TGTGCCAGCAGCCAGAACAGCATGAAAACTGAAGCTTTCTTT. Its translation is CASSQNSMKTEAFF. V and J are TRBV13 and TRBJ1-1, with D hard to call. This CDR3 has 14 residues. The germline V gene has CDR1 PRHDT and CDR2 FYEKMQ (reference sequence).

For this clonotype: A single base separates this from a much larger clone, so it may be a read error. For the CDR3, the DNA is TGTGCCGGCAGCGTAGGTCCGAAGGACACTGAAGCTTTCTTT. Protein product: CAGSVGPKDTEAFF. The chain is built from TRBV9 and TRBJ1-1, with D unresolved. This CDR3 is built from 14 residues. Per germline, CDR1 SGDLS and CDR2 YYNGEE.

Ten or more counts support this clonotype. The rearrangement joins TRBV19 to TRBJ2-1; 7 bases are a match to TRBD1. Germline values: CDR1 LNHDA, CDR2 SQIVND (reference sequence). After removal of 4 bases from V and 6 bases from J, the junction contained 6 bases not matched to a gene. The CDR3 covers 14 residues. CDR3 sequence: CASSTGTVFNEQFF. As DNA, the CDR3 is TGTGCCAGTAGTACCGGGACAGTATTCAATGAGCAGTTCTTC.

This clonotype was counted between two and nine times. The chain uses TRBV29-1 and TRBJ1-1; 9 nucleotides agree with TRBD1. The CDR3 is 12 residues long. Germline trimming cut 3 bases from V and 13 bases from J; bases unmatched to any gene: 9. Looked up from germline, CDR1 is SQVTM and CDR2 is ANQGSEA. Here the CDR3 reads CSVDGQGRGCFF. As DNA, the CDR3 is TGCAGCGTTGATGGACAGGGGAGGGGCTGTTTCTTT.

In its sample, this clonotype is medium-sized. The rearrangement joins TRBV12-3 or TRBV12-4 to TRBJ2-3; perhaps TRBD2 as D (5 bases). V was pared by 6 bases and J by 3 bases, with 16 bases between. The CDR3 loop spans 15 amino acids. CDR3 in DNA: TGTGCCAGCAGACTAGGTTCCTCTGGGACAGATACGCAGTATTTT. It codes for CASRLGSSGTDTQYF.